This record concerns one TCR beta chain sequence. This entry belongs to a study of T cell changes during pregnancy in multiple sclerosis. The J segment lost 5 bases and the V segment lost 9 bases, leaving 16 bases of the junction unmatched. Per germline, CDR1 MRHNA and CDR2 SNTAGT. This CDR3 spans 17 amino acids. TCRdb's table, derived via immunoSEQ multiplex PCR, lists solely in-frame clones and lacks some. The sample gives about 69,000 clones, over 75% of which show up once; about 0.27% is in the top ten. Here the sequenced sample was CD4+ T cells from peripheral blood mononuclear cells, taken in the third trimester of pregnancy. The rearrangement uses TRBV6-4 and TRBJ1-1, with TRBD1 identical over 12 bases. The TCR sequence derives from a female donor in good health, enrolled as a control in a pregnancy study. In DNA form, the CDR3 reads TGTGCCAGTCGGCCAAGCCCGGGACAGGGGGCCAATACTGAAGCTTTCTTT. Residues: CASRPSPGQGANTEAFF.